The clone carrying this T cell receptor (beta chain) was counted between two and nine times. What it binds is not known. V lost 1 base, J lost 9 bases, and 8 bases stayed unmatched. The CDR3 is 14 amino acids. Germline V gives CDR1 LGHDT, CDR2 YNNKEL (reference sequence). The entry originates in a study of Ad26.COV2.S vaccination and SARS-CoV-2 variants. Assay used: immunoSEQ multiplex PCR; TCRdb lists only in-frame clones, some missing. The table shows just over 350,000 clones, with 92% occurring only once. General observations from the study: Those who received vaccine or placebo ended up with similar non-spike TCR breadth. There was a possibility that the TCR breadth and depth analyses underestimated total T cell responses.

This specimen consisted of peripheral blood, obtained after recovery from COVID-19. J is TRBJ1-2 and V is TRBV3-1 (or the pseudogene TRBV3-2), with 7 bases fitting TRBD1. This receptor was identified in a human donor who had recovered from COVID-19. This chain's CDR3 is CASSQGGQTYRYTF. The CDR3 region has the DNA TGTGCCAGCAGCCAAGGGGGACAGACTTATCGCTACACCTTC.